These 25 T cell receptor beta chains share one sample of origin, sequenced in a study of identical twins listed by TCRdb under 2016. Library method: 5' RACE. TCRdb shows the sequencer as Illumina HiSeq 2000. TCRdb trimmed the raw reads at Q25, called clones with MiXCR and kept productive beta chains. Rows with one shared CDR3 protein collapse into an entry with the most common genes and DNA. Across this sample there are about 730,000 distinct CDR3 sequences, with 20% to 25% seen only once. The ten largest clones capture about 4.5% of the sample. These data were also reused for a study on T cells expressing NK-cell markers.

Sequencing was performed on PBMCs. The receptors here all came from a woman between 18 and 29 years old in good health.

The CDR3 is CAIWDGSSYNEQFF. DNA for the CDR3: TGTGCCATCTGGGACGGCAGCTCCTACAATGAGCAGTTCTTC. V usage is TRBV10-3 and J usage is TRBJ2-1; D tentatively reads TRBD1 or TRBD2 (5 bases each). There are 14 residues in the CDR3. Germline loops: CDR1 ENHRY, CDR2 SYGVKD. V was trimmed by 8 bases and J by 0 bases, leaving 11 bases between them.

J is TRBJ2-7 and V is TRBV9; D unresolved. V was cut by 0 bases and J by 2 bases, with 9 bases left in between. This CDR3 is 14 amino acids long. Germline-derived CDR1 and CDR2 are SGDLS and YYNGEE. The CDR3 protein is CASSVASAPYEQYF. Written as DNA, the CDR3 is TGTGCCAGCAGCGTAGCGAGTGCCCCCTACGAGCAGTACTTC.

The chain employs TRBV5-1 and TRBJ2-7, with 10 nucleotides matching TRBD2. V lost 0 bases and J lost 4; bases outside the gene matches: 4. CDR3 length: 15 amino acids. Germline V gene sequence: CDR1 SGHRS, CDR2 YFSETQ. Here the CDR3 reads CASSLVLAGEYEQYF. The CDR3 region has the DNA TGCGCCAGCAGCTTGGTGCTAGCGGGAGAGTACGAGCAGTACTTC.

This clonotype came up a few times. J is TRBJ1-6 and V is TRBV25-1; D possibly corresponds to TRBD1 (5 bases). The germline gives CDR1 MGHDK, CDR2 SYGVNS. V lost 6 bases to trimming and J lost 13 bases, with 13 bases between them. The CDR3 sequence is 12 residues long. Here the CDR3 reads CASSEQGRPLHF. The CDR3 DNA reads TGTGCCAGCAGCGAGCAGGGAAGGCCCCTCCACTTT.

The chain is built from TRBV7-2 and TRBJ2-7; weak D call: TRBD2 (5 bases). Germline loops: CDR1 SGHTA, CDR2 FQGNSA. The CDR3 sequence is 14 residues long. Trimming removed 4 bases at V and 3 bases at J, with 13 bases between. CDR3 region: CASSSQSGNYEQYF. The CDR3 nucleotides read TGTGCCAGCAGCTCTCAAAGCGGAAACTACGAGCAGTACTTC.

This chain joins TRBV9 and TRBJ2-5; D call uncertain. Germline loops: CDR1 SGDLS, CDR2 YYNGEE. V was cut by 0 bases and J by 1 base, with 7 bases left in between. This CDR3 has 14 amino acids. The CDR3, as DNA: TGTGCCAGCAGCGTAGGGAGTGCCCAAGAGACCCAGTACTTC. It is translated as CASSVGSAQETQYF.

The V call is TRBV5-5, the J call TRBJ2-1; a weak D match, TRBD2 (6 bases). Germline V gene data show CDR1 as SGHKS and CDR2 as YYEKEE (reference sequence). This CDR3 contains 13 residues. The V gene lost 1 base and the J gene lost 6 bases, with 8 bases spanning the gap. CDR3 protein: CASSLREVNEQFF. The CDR3 DNA reads as TGTGCCAGCAGCTTGAGGGAGGTCAATGAGCAGTTCTTC.

This clonotype was observed at least ten times. V is TRBV20-1 and J is TRBJ1-1; TRBD1 agrees at 10 bases. The CDR3 is 14 amino acids. V shed 1 base and J 2 bases; nucleotides not matched to a gene: 1. Looked up from germline, CDR1 is DFQATT and CDR2 is SNEGSKA (reference sequence). CDR3 DNA sequence: TGCAGTGCTAGAGGGGACAGGGGAAACACTGAAGCTTTCTTT. Its translation is CSARGDRGNTEAFF.

This rearrangement joins TRBV6-2 or TRBV6-3 to TRBJ2-3; D unresolved. The V gene lost 5 bases and the J gene lost 5 bases, with 26 bases spanning the gap. The CDR3 extends over 18 amino acids. Germline values: CDR1 MNHEY, CDR2 SVGEGT. The CDR3 bases are TGTGCCAGCAGTCCTTCCGCCCCGGTTCAGGCTCCCGGAGATACGCAGTATTTT. Encoded protein: CASSPSAPVQAPGDTQYF.

The genes are TRBV29-1 and TRBJ1-2, with TRBD1 identical over 7 bases. The CDR3 loop spans 14 amino acids. The germline gives CDR1 SQVTM, CDR2 ANQGSEA. With 6 bases clipped from V and 2 bases from J, the junction kept 9 bases outside the gene matches. The CDR3 is CSVADQGVNYGYTF. As DNA, the CDR3 is TGCAGCGTGGCTGACCAGGGGGTCAACTATGGCTACACCTTC.

Here the CDR3 reads CASSLAPEVTEAFF. CDR3 DNA: TGTGCCAGCAGCTTAGCGCCCGAAGTGACAGAAGCTTTCTTT. The genes are TRBV7-6 and TRBJ1-1; no definite D call. CDR1 and CDR2 (germline): SGHVS, FNYEAQ. The CDR3 runs to 14 residues. V lost 0 bases, J lost 8 bases, and 13 bases lay in between.

Only a few counts were recorded for this clonotype. CDR3 nucleotide sequence: TGTGCCAGCAGCCAACAAGGCAGCGGGAGTGTCTACAATGAGCAGTTCTTC. The encoded protein is CASSQQGSGSVYNEQFF. The genes are TRBV4-2 and TRBJ2-1; 8 bases align to TRBD2. The CDR3 contains 17 residues. Trimming removed 2 bases from V and 3 bases from J; junction bases left unmatched: 9. Germline V gene data show CDR1 as LGHNA and CDR2 as YNFKEQ.

The chain couples TRBV7-2 to TRBJ2-7; unclear D gene. V lost 0 bases and J 2 bases, leaving 11 bases between the germline ends. CDR3 size: 15 residues. Germline CDR1 is SGHTA and CDR2 is FQGNSA. The CDR3 protein is CASSLAPSSTYEQYF. CDR3 nucleotides: TGTGCCAGCAGCTTAGCTCCGTCTTCGACCTACGAGCAGTACTTC.

The chain combines TRBV6-1 with TRBJ2-1, with TRBD2 identical over 9 bases. V gave up 6 bases and J gave up 0 bases; unmatched junction bases: 15. The CDR3 covers 19 residues. The germline V gene has CDR1 MNHNS and CDR2 SASEGT. The CDR3 region is CASRRLAARGARSYNEQFF. DNA for the CDR3: TGTGCCAGCAGAAGACTAGCGGCAAGGGGGGCGCGCTCCTACAATGAGCAGTTCTTC.

Only a few counts were recorded for this clonotype. The rearrangement joins TRBV12-3 or TRBV12-4 to TRBJ1-5; D gene ambiguous. The CDR3 is 15 residues long. Trimming shortened V by 4 bases and J by 2 bases, and 12 bases separated the two germline ends. The chain's CDR3 is CASSYGHGRNQPQHF. The CDR3 bases are TGTGCCAGCAGTTACGGTCATGGACGCAATCAGCCCCAGCATTTT.

The rearrangement links TRBV5-1 to TRBJ1-1; D is undetermined. The V end lost 4 bases, the J end lost 2 bases, and 12 bases lay between the germline ends. This CDR3 has 14 residues. Germline-derived CDR1 and CDR2 are SGHRS and YFSETQ. CDR3 protein: CASSLQKINTEAFF. The CDR3 nucleotides read TGCGCCAGCAGCCTACAGAAGATTAACACTGAAGCTTTCTTT.

This clonotype was seen many times. The V gene is TRBV4-2, the J gene TRBJ1-1, with unresolved D. This CDR3 region has 13 residues. The germline gives CDR1 LGHNA, CDR2 YNFKEQ. Trimming shortened V by 0 bases and J by 4 bases, and 6 bases separated the two germline ends. As DNA, the CDR3 is TGTGCCAGCAGCCAAGATTCTTTCACTGAAGCTTTCTTT. Translated: CASSQDSFTEAFF.

This clonotype was counted at least ten times. CDR3 region: CASSLSRGPYEQYF. DNA of the CDR3: TGCGCCAGCAGCTTGTCCAGGGGGCCGTACGAGCAGTACTTC. The genes are TRBV5-1 and TRBJ2-7, with TRBD1 identical over 8 bases. CDR1 and CDR2 (germline): SGHRS, YFSETQ. The CDR3 sequence is 14 residues long. After removal of 1 base from V and 4 bases from J, the junction contained 4 bases not matched to a gene.

In its sample, this clonotype was seen a few times. The V call is TRBV6-1, the J call TRBJ1-1, with unresolved D. Germline CDR1 reads MNHNS; CDR2 reads SASEGT. The CDR3 length is 15 residues. Trimming removed 6 bases at V and 1 base at J, with 15 bases between. CDR3 region: CASRDRGGRNTEAFF. The CDR3 region has the DNA TGTGCCAGCAGGGACCGGGGAGGGCGGAACACTGAAGCTTTCTTT.

This clonotype came up a few times. The J gene is TRBJ2-1, the V gene TRBV20-1; TRBD2 agrees at 8 bases. The CDR3 has 15 residues. V lost 3 bases to trimming and J lost 7 bases; unmatched junction nucleotides: 11. Germline CDR1 and CDR2: DFQATT and SNEGSKA (reference sequence). The CDR3: CSASFGGAMVNEQFF. CDR3 nucleotide sequence: TGCAGTGCTAGTTTCGGGGGGGCTATGGTAAATGAGCAGTTCTTC.

The table lists this clonotype with a few counts. This rearrangement joins TRBV29-1 to TRBJ1-1; D is undetermined. Germline lookup yields CDR1 SQVTM and CDR2 ANQGSEA. Trimming took 3 bases from V and 1 from J, leaving 9 bases between them. The CDR3 consists of 13 residues. CDR3 residues: CSVDPPRNTEAFF. In DNA form, the CDR3 reads TGCAGCGTTGATCCCCCCCGGAACACTGAAGCTTTCTTT.

J is TRBJ2-3 and V is TRBV7-9; 13 bases match TRBD2. The CDR3 is made up of 16 amino acids. Germline CDR1 is SEHNR and CDR2 is FQNEAQ (reference sequence). The J segment lost 14 bases and the V segment lost 2 bases, leaving 13 bases of the junction unmatched. DNA of the CDR3: TGTGCCAGCAGCTTAACGGGACTAGCGGGGATACTCGTGGTGTATTTT. Translating gives CASSLTGLAGILVVYF.

This clonotype was observed many times. The V gene is TRBV10-2, the J gene TRBJ2-1; D perhaps matches TRBD2 (6 bases). The CDR3 loop spans 14 amino acids. V lost 10 bases, J lost 6 bases, and 19 bases lay in between. CDR1 WSHSY and CDR2 SAAADI come from the germline V gene. CDR3 in DNA: TGCGCCACCTTCCCCGCAATAGCGGCCAATGAGCAGTTCTTC. It codes for CATFPAIAANEQFF.

This clonotype was seen only a few times. V gene TRBV3-1 combines with J gene TRBJ2-7, with 9 positions matching TRBD1. Per the germline V gene, CDR1 is LGHDT and CDR2 is YNNKEL (reference sequence). V was pared by 4 bases and J by 2 bases, with 3 bases of the junction left unmatched. The CDR3 covers 14 residues. The CDR3 is CASSRQGGTYEQYF. The CDR3 DNA follows: TGTGCCAGCAGCCGACAGGGGGGGACCTACGAGCAGTACTTC.

This clonotype was seen repeatedly, ten times or more. The chain has TRBV9 and TRBJ2-3, with TRBD1 matching over 8 bases. With V trimmed by 3 bases and J by 6 bases, 9 bases remained unmatched. Germline V lookup: CDR1 SGDLS, CDR2 YYNGEE. The CDR3 runs 15 residues. CDR3 coding DNA: TGTGCCAGCAGCGGAGCCGGGCAGGGGGCTGATACGCAGTATTTT. This gives the protein CASSGAGQGADTQYF.